This T cell receptor (beta chain) was recovered during a study of blood T cell repertoires in COVID-19. Germline V gene data show CDR1 as MNHEY and CDR2 as SVGAGI. The CDR3 extends over 14 amino acids. Deletions cut 6 bases from V and 1 base from J, with 13 bases between. This table comes from immunoSEQ multiplex PCR, and its TCRdb copy is limited to in-frame clones, with some not included. The sample records tens of thousands of clones, around four fifths being singletons. Material for sequencing was peripheral blood. This clonotype was sampled from a man aged 70 or older with acute or convalescent COVID-19. The J gene is TRBJ2-7, the V gene TRBV6-5, with D maybe TRBD1 (6 bases). The CDR3 DNA reads as TGTGCCAGCAGGGCCGACAGGTCGTCCTACGAGCAGTACTTC. Amino acids: CASRADRSSYEQYF.